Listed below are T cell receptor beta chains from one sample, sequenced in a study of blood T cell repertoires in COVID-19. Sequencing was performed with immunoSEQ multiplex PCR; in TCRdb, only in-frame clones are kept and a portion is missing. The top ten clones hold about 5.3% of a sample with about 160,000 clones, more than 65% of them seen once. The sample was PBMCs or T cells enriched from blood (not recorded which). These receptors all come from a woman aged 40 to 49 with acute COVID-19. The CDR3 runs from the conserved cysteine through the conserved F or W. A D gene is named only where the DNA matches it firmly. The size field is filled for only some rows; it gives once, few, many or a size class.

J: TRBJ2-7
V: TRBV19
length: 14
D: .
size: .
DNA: TGTGCCAGTAGTATGGACCGGGAGATAAACGAGCAGTACTTC
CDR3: CASSMDREINEQYF

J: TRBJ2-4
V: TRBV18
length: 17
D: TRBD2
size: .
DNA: TGTGCCAGCTCACCGCGGACTAGCGGGGGGGGCAAAAACATTCAGTACTTC
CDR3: CASSPRTSGGGKNIQYF

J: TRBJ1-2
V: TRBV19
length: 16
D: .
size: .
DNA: TGTGCCAGTAAATTGTCGTCAGGGTTCTATGACTATGGCTACACCTTC
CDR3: CASKLSSGFYDYGYTF

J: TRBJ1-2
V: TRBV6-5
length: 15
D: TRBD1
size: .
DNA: TGTGCCAGCAGTCTCTTGAGACAGGGGTCTTATGGCTACACCTTC
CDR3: CASSLLRQGSYGYTF

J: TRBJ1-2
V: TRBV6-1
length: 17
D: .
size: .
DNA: TGTGCCAGCAGTGAACTCGGAGGGAATTTAGGGGTCTATGGCTACACCTTC
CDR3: CASSELGGNLGVYGYTF

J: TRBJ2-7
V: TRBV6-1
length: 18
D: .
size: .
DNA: TGTGCCAGCAGTGTCGTCGGGGGAACGGTGGGGAGCTCCTACGAGCAGTACTTC
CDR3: CASSVVGGTVGSSYEQYF

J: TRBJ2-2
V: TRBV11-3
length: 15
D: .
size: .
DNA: TGTGCCAGCAGCTTAGGGGCAGAGAACACCGGGGAGCTGTTTTTT
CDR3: CASSLGAENTGELFF

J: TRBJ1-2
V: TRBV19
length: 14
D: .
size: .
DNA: TGTGCCAGTAGTATTGCACAGCATAACTATGGCTACACCTTC
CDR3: CASSIAQHNYGYTF

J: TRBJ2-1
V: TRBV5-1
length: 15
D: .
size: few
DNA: TGCGCCAGCAGCCGACTTGACCACCCCGGGAATGAGCAGTTCTTC
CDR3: CASSRLDHPGNEQFF

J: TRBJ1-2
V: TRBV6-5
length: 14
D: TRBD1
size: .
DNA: TGTGCCAGTGGGACAGGGATATCTAACTATGGCTACACCTTC
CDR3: CASGTGISNYGYTF

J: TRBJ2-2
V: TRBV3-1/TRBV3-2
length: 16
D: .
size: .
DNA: TGTGCCAGCAGCCTACGACGGACAAGTTACACCGGGGAGCTGTTTTTT
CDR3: CASSLRRTSYTGELFF

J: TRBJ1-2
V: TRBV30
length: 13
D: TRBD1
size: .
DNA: TGTGCCTGGGCCCCGGGACAGTATTATGGCTACACCTTC
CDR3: CAWAPGQYYGYTF

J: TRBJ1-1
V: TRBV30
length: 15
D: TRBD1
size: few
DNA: TGTGCCTGGAGTGTAAGGGGGACAGCGAACACTGAAGCTTTCTTT
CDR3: CAWSVRGTANTEAFF

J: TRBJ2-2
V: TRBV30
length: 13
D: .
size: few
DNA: TGTGCCTGGAGTGGGGGGCTGGGCGGGGAGCTGTTTTTT
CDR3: CAWSGGLGGELFF

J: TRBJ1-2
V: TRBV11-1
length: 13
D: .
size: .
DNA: TGTGCCAGCAGCTCCGCCAGGTGGAATGGCTACACCTTC
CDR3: CASSSARWNGYTF

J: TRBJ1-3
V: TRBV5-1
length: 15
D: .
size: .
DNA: TGCGCCAGCAGCCAAGGGGTTGGGTCTGGAAACACCATATATTTT
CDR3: CASSQGVGSGNTIYF

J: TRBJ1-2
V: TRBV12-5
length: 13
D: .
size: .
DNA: TGTGCTAGTGGTTTTAACGTTGTAGAGGGCTACACCTTC
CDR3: CASGFNVVEGYTF

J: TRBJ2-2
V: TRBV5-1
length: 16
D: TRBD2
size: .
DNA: TGCGCCAGCAGCGGACTAGCGGGAGTGAACACCGGGGAGCTGTTTTTT
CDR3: CASSGLAGVNTGELFF

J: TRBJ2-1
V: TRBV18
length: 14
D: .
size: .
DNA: TGTGCCAGCTCACCAGAACTCGACAGCAATGAGCAGTTCTTC
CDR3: CASSPELDSNEQFF

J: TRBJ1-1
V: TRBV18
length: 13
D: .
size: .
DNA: TGTGCCAGCTCCCCACTGGGGGGCACTGAAGCTTTCTTT
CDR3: CASSPLGGTEAFF

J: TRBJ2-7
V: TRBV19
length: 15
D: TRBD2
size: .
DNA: TGTGCCAGCGGACTAGCGGGCGCTTCCTCCTACGAGCAGTACTTC
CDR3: CASGLAGASSYEQYF

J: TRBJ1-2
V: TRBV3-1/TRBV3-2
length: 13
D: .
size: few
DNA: TGTGCCAGCAGCCAGATGGACAGCCAAGGCTACACCTTC
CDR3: CASSQMDSQGYTF

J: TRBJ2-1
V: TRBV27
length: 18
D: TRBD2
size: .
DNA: TGTGCCAGCAGTTTATCAGCATCGCGGCTAGCGGGAGGTCATGAGCAGTTCTTC
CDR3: CASSLSASRLAGGHEQFF

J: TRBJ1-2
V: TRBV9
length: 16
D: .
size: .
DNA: TGTGCCAGCAGCGTAGAGGCAGGGAGGTATTCTGATGGCTACACCTTC
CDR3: CASSVEAGRYSDGYTF

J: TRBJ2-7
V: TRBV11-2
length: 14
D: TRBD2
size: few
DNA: TGTGCCAGCAGCTTAAACCCGGGAGGGCCCGAGCAGTACTTC
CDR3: CASSLNPGGPEQYF

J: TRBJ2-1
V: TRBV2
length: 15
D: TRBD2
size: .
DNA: TGTGCCAGCAGCTCCGGGACTAGCGGGAGAAGTGAGCAGTTCTTC
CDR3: CASSSGTSGRSEQFF

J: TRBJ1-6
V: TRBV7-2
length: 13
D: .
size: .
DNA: TGTGCCAGCAGCTTTCCAGGGAATTCACCCCTCCACTTT
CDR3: CASSFPGNSPLHF

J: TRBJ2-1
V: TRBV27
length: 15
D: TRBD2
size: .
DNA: TGTGCCAGCAGTTTGGGACTAGCGGGATACAATGAGCAGTTCTTC
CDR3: CASSLGLAGYNEQFF

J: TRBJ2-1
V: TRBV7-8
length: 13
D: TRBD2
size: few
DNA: TGTGCCAGCAGCTTAGCCGGGACTAGCGAACAGTTCTTC
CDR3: CASSLAGTSEQFF

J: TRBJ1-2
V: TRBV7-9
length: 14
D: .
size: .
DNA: TGTGCCACCTTGGGGCAGTCCCAACACTATGGCTACACCTTC
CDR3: CATLGQSQHYGYTF

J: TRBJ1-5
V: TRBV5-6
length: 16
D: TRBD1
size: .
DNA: TGTGCCAGCAGCTTTTATCAGGGGGCCCCCAATCAGCCCCAGCATTTT
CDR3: CASSFYQGAPNQPQHF